This T cell receptor (beta chain) appears in the sequencing data of a study of radiotherapy plus CTLA-4 blockade in lung cancer. In the study overall: An objective response was seen in under 20% of patients, and disease control in around 31%. General observations from the study: Blood-borne expansion of tumor-derived TCR clones followed radiotherapy plus ipilimumab.

About this clone itself: Its matching antigen is unknown.

This table comes from immunoSEQ multiplex PCR, and its TCRdb copy is limited to in-frame clones, with some not included. There are about 80,000 clones in the sample; around 80% occur only once, and about 0.79% lies in the top ten. V was pared by 6 bases and J by 4 bases, with 7 bases of the junction left unmatched. Looked up from germline, CDR1 is MDHEN and CDR2 is SYDVKM. This CDR3 spans 15 amino acids. CTLA-4 blockade with ipilimumab, together with focal radiation, was given to patients with chemo-refractory metastatic non-small-cell lung cancer. The rearrangement joins TRBV28 to TRBJ1-4, with 8 bases aligning to TRBD1. Sample: peripheral blood, taken from a patient treated with radiotherapy plus ipilimumab. The TCR sequence derives from a human donor with non-small cell lung cancer who had stable disease on radiotherapy plus ipilimumab. The DNA of the CDR3 is TGTGCCAGCAGCGGACAGGGAGGGGGTAATGAAAAACTGTTTTTT. The encoded protein is CASSGQGGGNEKLFF. Combining the CDR3 with reference TRBV28 and TRBJ1-4 gives the whole variable domain DVKVTQSSRYLVKRTGEKVFLECVQDMDHENMFWYRQDPGLGLRLIYFSYDVKMKEKGDIPEGYSVSREKKERFSLILESASTNQTSMYLCASSGQGGGNEKLFFGSGTQLSVL.